This T cell receptor (beta chain) was sequenced during a study of T cells in Graves' hyperthyroidism and ophthalmopathy (dated by TCRdb to the late 2010s). Study-level background: Peripheral blood samples were taken at the time of initial diagnosis, prior to any treatment. The 100 or so discovery patients were randomly divided into training and test sets at a 7:3 ratio. After blood sampling, hyperthyroidism patients were treated with methimazole at a starting dose of 30 mg daily, and ophthalmopathy patients were treated with high-dose intravenous methylprednisolone. Thyroid tissue and blood T-cell repertoires from about six Graves' hyperthyroidism patients were also compared in the study. The paper describes TCR Vbeta CDR3 sequencing of about 140 peripheral blood samples, made up of roughly 40 ophthalmopathy patients, roughly 72 hyperthyroidism patients and some 17 progressor patients. Prospective prediction of ophthalmopathy was tested in an independent validation cohort consisting of 18 to 20 hyperthyroidism patients and some 16 patients who later progressed to ophthalmopathy. To identify distinguishing TCR V-J signatures, a discovery cohort of around 98 patients was used, comprising 43 with Graves' ophthalmopathy and about 59 with stable Graves' hyperthyroidism. Findings and caveats that apply to the study as a whole: Most expanded thyroid clonotypes (frequency above 0.001) were also detected in blood, a finding suggesting that blood repertoires may reflect thyroid immune responses. Ophthalmopathy was separated from stable hyperthyroidism by a 13 V-J signature model, with 85% to 90% sensitivity and 81% to 82% specificity obtained in cross-validation and 80%/75% obtained in testing. During validation, the model predicted progression to ophthalmopathy a median of around 7 months ahead of onset, with approximately 71% sensitivity and less than 85% specificity. Sample size was not statistically predetermined, and blinding of investigators to group allocation was not performed.

Ophthalmopathy patients had moderately to severely active disease, Clinical Activity Score of at least 3, NOSPECS grade of at least 4, and duration under 3 months. Patients with uncontrolled infections, other autoimmune diseases, pregnancy or lactation were excluded. Clinical symptoms, serum thyroxine and TRAb, thyroid ultrasound, and orbital computed tomography formed the basis for the diagnoses. PBMCs were isolated from about 10 ml of fresh peripheral blood by Ficoll-Paque density gradient centrifugation. Total RNA was extracted using Trizol reagent, and RNA quality was assessed on an Agilent 2100 Bioanalyzer. A word on this clonotype: Its antigen has not been determined. Base-call qualities are not available, and no considerably larger clone is one nucleotide away.

The TCR beta CDR3 regions were amplified from the RNA transcripts. For the first round of RT-PCR on the TCR CDR3, the HTBI primer set was used together with the Qiagen OneStep RT-PCR kit. Libraries were constructed in a second round of multiplex PCR, after which size selection and purification were performed. Sequencing of the libraries was done on an Illumina HiSeq2000 using paired-end 100 bp reads. Processing in the source paper ran as follows. SOAPnuke was used to process the raw data, removing reads that contained adapters or uncalled bases, had a mean Phred below 15, or lacked an exact match to the constant primer or identifier. COPE v1.2.5 was used to merge high-quality paired reads, and clonotypes were defined as unique nucleotide sequences. MiTCR v1.1 was used to align clonotypes to the IMGT TRBV, TRBD and TRBJ reference segments. The analysis was restricted to V-J combinations with a frequency above 0.0001, which together covered roughly 99% of the repertoires. A TCS score was defined as the ratio between F50 (clonal expansion) and ExV (chaos), using BLOSUM62-based TCRdist between CDR3 peptides within each V-J. Welch's t-statistics and random forest reduced roughly 500 V-J features to 13, which were used in a naive Bayes classifier (R e1071). TCRdb reprocessed the public reads (quality trimming at Q25 with fastp, clone calling with MiXCR) and kept in-frame beta chains. Rows with one shared CDR3 protein collapse into an entry with the most common genes and DNA. TCRdb's processing, not the authors' own work, is the source of the V and J calls. Across this sample there are hundreds of thousands of distinct CDR3 sequences, with approximately 14% seen only once. Around 13% of the sample comes from the top ten.

This clonotype was sampled from a man younger than 35 with Graves' ophthalmopathy. Sequencing was done on a sample of blood.

CDR3 loop: CSVGQEGYTF. The bases are TGCAGTGTCGGGCAGGAGGGCTACACCTTC. The chain is assembled from TRBV20-1 and TRBJ1-2; no D gene is confidently identified. Cut back by 7 bases and 8 bases, the V and J ends lie 11 bases apart. The CDR3, cysteine through phenylalanine, is 10 amino acids long. Kept here is only the CDR3 DNA, which spans 30 bases and is read in frame from base 1. Reading the germline V gene (reference sequence) gives CDR1 DFQATT and CDR2 SNEGSKA.